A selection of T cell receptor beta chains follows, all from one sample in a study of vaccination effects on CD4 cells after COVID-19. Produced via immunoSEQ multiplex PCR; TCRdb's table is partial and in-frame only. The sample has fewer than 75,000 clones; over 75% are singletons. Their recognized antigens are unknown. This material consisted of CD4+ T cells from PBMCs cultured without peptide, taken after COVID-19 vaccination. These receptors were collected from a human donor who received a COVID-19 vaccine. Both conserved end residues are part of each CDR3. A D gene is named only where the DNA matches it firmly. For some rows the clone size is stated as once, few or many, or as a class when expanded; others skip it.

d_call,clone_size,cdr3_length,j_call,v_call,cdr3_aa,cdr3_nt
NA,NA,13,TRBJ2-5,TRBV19,CASRSGARETQYF,TGTGCCAGTAGATCCGGGGCTCGAGAGACCCAGTACTTC
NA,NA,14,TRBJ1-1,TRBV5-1,CASSLGYTGTEAFF,TGCGCCAGCAGCTTGGGGTACACTGGCACTGAAGCTTTCTTT
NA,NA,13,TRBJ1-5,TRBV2,CASSVNSNQPQHF,TGTGCCAGCAGTGTTAATAGCAATCAGCCCCAGCATTTT
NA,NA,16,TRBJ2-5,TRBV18,CASSLRRGGGVETQYF,TGTGCCAGCTCACTCCGGCGCGGGGGCGGTGTAGAGACCCAGTACTTC
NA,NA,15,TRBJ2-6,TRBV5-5,CASSYVSGGANVLTF,TGTGCCAGCAGCTATGTTTCCGGTGGGGCCAACGTCCTGACTTTC
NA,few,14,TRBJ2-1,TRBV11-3,CASSFTALGNEQFF,TGTGCCAGCAGCTTTACAGCCTTAGGCAATGAGCAGTTCTTC
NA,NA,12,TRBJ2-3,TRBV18,CASSPRGDTQYF,TGTGCCAGCTCGCCTAGGGGGGATACGCAGTATTTT
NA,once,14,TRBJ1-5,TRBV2,CASTEAGMNQPQHF,TGTGCCAGCACCGAGGCAGGGATGAATCAGCCCCAGCATTTT
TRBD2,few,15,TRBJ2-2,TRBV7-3,CASSLNIAGPGELFF,TGTGCCAGCAGCTTAAATATAGCGGGGCCCGGGGAGCTGTTTTTT
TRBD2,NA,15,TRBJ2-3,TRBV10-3,CAISSIAGSTDTQYF,TGTGCCATCAGTTCGATAGCGGGGAGCACAGATACGCAGTATTTT
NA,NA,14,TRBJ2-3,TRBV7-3,CASSLTGGTDTQYF,TGTGCCAGCAGCTTAACGGGGGGCACAGATACGCAGTATTTT
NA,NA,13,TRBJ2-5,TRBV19,CASRGRNQETQYF,TGTGCCAGTAGAGGGAGGAATCAGGAGACCCAGTACTTC
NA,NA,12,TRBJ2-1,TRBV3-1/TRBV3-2,CASSDLRAEQFF,TGTGCCAGCAGCGATCTGCGGGCTGAGCAGTTCTTC
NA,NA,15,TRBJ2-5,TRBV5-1,CASSLGAGAQETQYF,TGCGCCAGCAGCTTGGGGGCGGGGGCTCAAGAGACCCAGTACTTC
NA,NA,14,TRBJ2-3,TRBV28,CASSTRDNTDTQYF,TGTGCCAGCAGTACCCGGGACAACACAGATACGCAGTATTTT
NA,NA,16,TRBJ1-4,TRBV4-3,CASSQERTLEEGKLFF,TGCGCCAGCAGCCAAGAACGGACACTCGAAGAGGGAAAACTGTTTTTT
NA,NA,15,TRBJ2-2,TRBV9,CASSVDWARAGELFF,TGTGCCAGCAGCGTAGACTGGGCCCGGGCTGGGGAGCTGTTTTTT
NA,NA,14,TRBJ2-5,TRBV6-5,CASSYSRGRGTQYF,TGTGCCAGCAGTTACTCCAGGGGCCGAGGGACCCAGTACTTC
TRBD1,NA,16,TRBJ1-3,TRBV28,CASSPGRTGAGNTIYF,TGTGCCAGCAGTCCAGGTCGAACAGGGGCCGGAAACACCATATATTTT
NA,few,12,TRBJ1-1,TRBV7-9,CASSFIALAAFF,TGTGCCAGCAGCTTTATTGCCCTCGCAGCTTTCTTT
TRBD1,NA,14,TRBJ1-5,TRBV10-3,CAISERQGDQPQHF,TGTGCCATCAGTGAGAGACAGGGAGATCAGCCCCAGCATTTT
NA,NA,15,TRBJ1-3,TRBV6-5,CASSRGAARGNTIYF,TGTGCCAGCAGCAGAGGGGCTGCCCGCGGAAACACCATATATTTT
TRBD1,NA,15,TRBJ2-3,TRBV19,CASSYDRVLTDTQYF,TGTGCCAGTAGTTATGACAGGGTCCTCACAGATACGCAGTATTTT
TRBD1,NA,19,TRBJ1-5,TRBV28,CASILEKPGQGRRNQPQHF,TGTGCCAGCATCCTGGAAAAGCCGGGACAGGGGCGACGCAATCAGCCCCAGCATTTT
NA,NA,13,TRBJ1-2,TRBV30,CAWAGDPTGGYTF,TGTGCCTGGGCCGGGGACCCAACCGGAGGCTACACCTTC
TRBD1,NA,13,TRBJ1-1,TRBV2,CASLRDRNTEAFF,TGTGCCAGCCTCCGGGACAGGAACACTGAAGCTTTCTTT
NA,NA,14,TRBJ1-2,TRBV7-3,CASSSLGGSDGYTF,TGTGCCAGCAGCTCCCTGGGGGGGTCCGATGGCTACACCTTC
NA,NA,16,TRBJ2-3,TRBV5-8,CASPQAVFSSTDTQYF,TGTGCCAGCCCCCAGGCGGTATTTTCTAGCACAGATACGCAGTATTTT
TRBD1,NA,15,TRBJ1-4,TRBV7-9,CASSRSGTGGEKLFF,TGTGCCAGCAGCCGGAGTGGGACAGGGGGCGAAAAACTGTTTTTT
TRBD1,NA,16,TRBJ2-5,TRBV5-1,CASSLRGQGNGETQYF,TGCGCCAGCAGCTTAAGAGGACAGGGGAATGGGGAGACCCAGTACTTC
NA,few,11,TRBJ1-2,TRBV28,CASSRGRGYTF,TGTGCCAGCAGTCGCGGCCGGGGCTACACCTTC
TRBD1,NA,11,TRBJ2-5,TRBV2,CAGTAQETQYF,TGTGCCGGGACAGCGCAAGAGACCCAGTACTTC
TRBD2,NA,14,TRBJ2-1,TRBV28,CASIGSGGDNEQFF,TGTGCCAGCATTGGAAGCGGGGGGGACAATGAGCAGTTCTTC
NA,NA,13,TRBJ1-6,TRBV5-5,CASSLVGNSPLHF,TGTGCCAGCAGCTTGGTAGGTAATTCACCCCTCCACTTT
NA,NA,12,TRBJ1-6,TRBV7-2,CASSSRVSPLHF,TGTGCCAGCAGCTCCAGGGTTTCACCCCTCCACTTT
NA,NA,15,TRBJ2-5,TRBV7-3,CASSLTSGGGETQYF,TGTGCCAGCAGCTTAACTAGTGGGGGAGGAGAGACCCAGTACTTC
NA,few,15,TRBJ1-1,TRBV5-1,CASSLSTGRYTEAFF,TGCGCCAGCAGCTTGAGTACAGGACGATACACTGAAGCTTTCTTT
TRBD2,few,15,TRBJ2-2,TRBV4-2,CASSLRLAGPGELFF,TGTGCCAGCAGCCTGCGACTAGCGGGGCCCGGGGAGCTGTTTTTT
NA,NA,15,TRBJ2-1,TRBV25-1,CASSDPWGQVGEQFF,TGTGCCAGCAGTGATCCGTGGGGGCAGGTTGGTGAGCAGTTCTTC
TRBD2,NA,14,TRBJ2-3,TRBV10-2,CASTSAGAVDTQYF,TGCGCCAGCACCTCCGCGGGAGCCGTAGATACGCAGTATTTT
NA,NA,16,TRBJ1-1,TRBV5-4,CASSPVPGRGETEAFF,TGTGCCAGCAGCCCAGTCCCGGGGCGGGGGGAAACTGAAGCTTTCTTT
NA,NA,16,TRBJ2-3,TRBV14,CASSQELRVRTDTQYF,TGTGCCAGCAGCCAAGAACTCAGGGTACGCACAGATACGCAGTATTTT
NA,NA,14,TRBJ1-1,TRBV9,CASSVGPYPTEAFF,TGTGCCAGCAGCGTAGGGCCCTACCCCACTGAAGCTTTCTTT
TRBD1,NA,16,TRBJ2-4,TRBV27,CASSFTSRGTKNIQYF,TGTGCCAGCAGTTTTACCTCCAGGGGGACCAAAAACATTCAGTACTTC
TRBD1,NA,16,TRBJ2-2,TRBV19,CASSKGQGRITGELFF,TGTGCCAGTAGTAAGGGACAGGGGAGGATCACCGGGGAGCTGTTTTTT
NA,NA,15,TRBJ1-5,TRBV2,CASSEAEVGNQPQHF,TGTGCCAGCAGTGAAGCGGAGGTTGGCAATCAGCCCCAGCATTTT
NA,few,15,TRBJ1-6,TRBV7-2,CASSLGRAGNSPLHF,TGTGCCAGCAGCTTAGGAAGGGCTGGTAATTCACCCCTCCACTTT
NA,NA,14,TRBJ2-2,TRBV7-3,CASRPQAGIGELFF,TGTGCCAGCAGACCCCAGGCCGGGATCGGGGAGCTGTTTTTT
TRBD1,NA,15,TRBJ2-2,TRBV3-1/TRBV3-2,CASSRDRVGTGELFF,TGTGCCAGCAGTCGGGACAGGGTCGGCACCGGGGAGCTGTTTTTT
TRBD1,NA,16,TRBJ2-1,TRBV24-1,CATSDSRDRSSTEQFF,TGTGCCACCAGTGATTCGAGGGACAGGTCGTCTACTGAGCAGTTCTTC
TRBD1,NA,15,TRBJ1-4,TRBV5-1,CASSLDRGNNEKLFF,TGCGCCAGCAGCTTGGACAGGGGTAATAATGAAAAACTGTTTTTT
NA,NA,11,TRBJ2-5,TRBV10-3,CAISELETQYF,TGTGCCATCAGTGAGTTAGAGACCCAGTACTTC
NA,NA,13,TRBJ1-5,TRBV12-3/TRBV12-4,CATSRGRNQPQHF,TGTGCCACCTCAAGAGGGAGGAATCAGCCCCAGCATTTT
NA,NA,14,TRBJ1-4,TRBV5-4,CASRVGGGNEKLFF,TGTGCCAGCAGAGTCGGGGGAGGGAATGAAAAACTGTTTTTT
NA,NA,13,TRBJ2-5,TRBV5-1,CASSFPPQETQYF,TGCGCCAGCAGCTTTCCACCCCAAGAGACCCAGTACTTC